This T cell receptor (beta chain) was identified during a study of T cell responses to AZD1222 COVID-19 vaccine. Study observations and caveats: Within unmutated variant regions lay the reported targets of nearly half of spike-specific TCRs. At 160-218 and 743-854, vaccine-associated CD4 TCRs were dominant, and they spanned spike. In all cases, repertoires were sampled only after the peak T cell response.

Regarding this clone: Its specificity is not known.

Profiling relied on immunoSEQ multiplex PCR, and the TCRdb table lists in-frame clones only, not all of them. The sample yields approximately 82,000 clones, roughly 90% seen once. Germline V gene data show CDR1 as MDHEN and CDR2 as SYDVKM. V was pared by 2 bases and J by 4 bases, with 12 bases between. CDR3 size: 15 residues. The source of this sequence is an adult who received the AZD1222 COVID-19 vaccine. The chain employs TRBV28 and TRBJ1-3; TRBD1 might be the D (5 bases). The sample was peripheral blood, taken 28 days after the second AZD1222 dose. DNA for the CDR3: TGTGCCAGCAGTTTAAACAGGCTCCAGGGAAACACCATATATTTT. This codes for CASSLNRLQGNTIYF.